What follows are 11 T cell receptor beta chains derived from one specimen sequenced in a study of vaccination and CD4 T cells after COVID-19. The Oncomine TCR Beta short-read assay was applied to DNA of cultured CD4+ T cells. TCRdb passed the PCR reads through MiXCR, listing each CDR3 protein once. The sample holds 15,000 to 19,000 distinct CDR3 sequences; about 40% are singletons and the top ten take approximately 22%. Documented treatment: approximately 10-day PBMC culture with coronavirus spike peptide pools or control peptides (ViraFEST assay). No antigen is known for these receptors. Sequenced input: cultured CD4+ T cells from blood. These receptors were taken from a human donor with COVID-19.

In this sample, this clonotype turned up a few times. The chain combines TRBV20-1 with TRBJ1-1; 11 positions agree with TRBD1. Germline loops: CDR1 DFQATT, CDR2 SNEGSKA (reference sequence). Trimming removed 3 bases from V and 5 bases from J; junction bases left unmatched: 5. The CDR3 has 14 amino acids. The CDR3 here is CSARRTGGRTEAFF. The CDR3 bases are TGCAGTGCTAGGAGGACAGGGGGCCGAACTGAAGCTTTCTTT.

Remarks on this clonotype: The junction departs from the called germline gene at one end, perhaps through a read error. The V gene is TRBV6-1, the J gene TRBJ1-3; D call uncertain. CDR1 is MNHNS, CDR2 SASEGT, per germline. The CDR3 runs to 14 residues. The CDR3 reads CASTQWRSGNTMYF. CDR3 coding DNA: TGTGCCAGCACCCAGTGGCGCTCTGGAAACACCATGTATTTT.

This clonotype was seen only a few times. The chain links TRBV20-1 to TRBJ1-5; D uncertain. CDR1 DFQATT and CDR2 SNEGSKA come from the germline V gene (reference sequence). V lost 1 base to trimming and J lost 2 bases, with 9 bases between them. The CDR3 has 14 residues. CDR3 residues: CSARGPAGNQPQHF. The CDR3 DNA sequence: TGCAGTGCTAGAGGCCCGGCGGGCAATCAGCCCCAGCATTTT.

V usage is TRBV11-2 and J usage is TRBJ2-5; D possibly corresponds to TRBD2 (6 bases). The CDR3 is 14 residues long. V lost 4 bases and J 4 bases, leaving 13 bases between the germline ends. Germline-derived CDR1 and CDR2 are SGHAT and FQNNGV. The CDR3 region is CASSYFGGGETQYF. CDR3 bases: TGTGCCAGCAGCTACTTCGGGGGAGGAGAGACCCAGTACTTC.

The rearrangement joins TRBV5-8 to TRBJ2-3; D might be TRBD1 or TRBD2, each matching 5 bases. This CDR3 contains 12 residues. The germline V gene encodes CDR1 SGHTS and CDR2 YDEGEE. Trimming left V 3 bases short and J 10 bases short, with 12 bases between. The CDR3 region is CASSSQLGAQYF. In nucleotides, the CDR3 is TGTGCCAGCAGCTCCCAACTAGGGGCGCAGTATTTT.

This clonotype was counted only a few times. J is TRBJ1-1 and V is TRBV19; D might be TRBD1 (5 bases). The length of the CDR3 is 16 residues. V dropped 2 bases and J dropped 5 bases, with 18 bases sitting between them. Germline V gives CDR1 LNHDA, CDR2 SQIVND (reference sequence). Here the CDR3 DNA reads TGTGCCAGTAGTATACCGGGACTCCGATACGGTACTGAAGCTTTCTTT. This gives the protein CASSIPGLRYGTEAFF.

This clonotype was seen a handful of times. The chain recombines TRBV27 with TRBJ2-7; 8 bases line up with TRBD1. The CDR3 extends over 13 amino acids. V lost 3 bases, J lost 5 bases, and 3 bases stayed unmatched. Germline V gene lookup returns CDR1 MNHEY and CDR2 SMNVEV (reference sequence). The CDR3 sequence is CASSFLTGDEQYF. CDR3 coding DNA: TGTGCCAGCAGTTTCCTGACAGGGGACGAGCAGTACTTC.

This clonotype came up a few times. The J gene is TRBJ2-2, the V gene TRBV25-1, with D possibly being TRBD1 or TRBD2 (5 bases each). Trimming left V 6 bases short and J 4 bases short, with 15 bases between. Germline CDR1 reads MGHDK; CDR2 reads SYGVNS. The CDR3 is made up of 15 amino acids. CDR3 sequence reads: CASRTRGRRTGELFF. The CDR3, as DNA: TGTGCCAGCAGGACACGGGGCCGGCGCACCGGGGAGCTGTTTTTT.

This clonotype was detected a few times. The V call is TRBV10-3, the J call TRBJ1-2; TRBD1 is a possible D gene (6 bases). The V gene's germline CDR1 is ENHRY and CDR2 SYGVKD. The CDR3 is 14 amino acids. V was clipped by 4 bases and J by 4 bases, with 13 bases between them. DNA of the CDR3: TGTGCCATCAGTGGTCAGGGGCCGGGCTATGGCTACACCTTC. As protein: CAISGQGPGYGYTF.

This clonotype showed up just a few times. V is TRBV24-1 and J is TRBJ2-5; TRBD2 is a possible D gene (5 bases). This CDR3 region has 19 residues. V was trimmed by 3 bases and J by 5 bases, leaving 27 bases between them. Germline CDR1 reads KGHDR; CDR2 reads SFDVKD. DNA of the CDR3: TGTGCCACCAGTGATGGTCTGGGCAGTTCCTTTGGGGAGAAGGAGACCCAGTACTTC. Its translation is CATSDGLGSSFGEKETQYF.

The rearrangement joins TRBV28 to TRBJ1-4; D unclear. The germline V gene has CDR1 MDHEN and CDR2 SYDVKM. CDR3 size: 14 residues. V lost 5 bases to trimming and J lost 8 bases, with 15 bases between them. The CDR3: CASSHDGWYEKLFF. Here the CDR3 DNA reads TGTGCCAGCAGTCACGACGGGTGGTACGAAAAACTGTTTTTT.